The sequence of this T cell receptor beta chain was determined in a study of shared clonotypes between healthy human individuals. Here immunoSEQ multiplex PCR was the method, and the copy in TCRdb shows in-frame clones only, minus some. The profile shows under 600,000 clones, roughly 98% of them singletons. CD45RO-negative, CCR7-positively selected cells formed the naive CD8 fraction, excluding terminally differentiated effector memory CD45RA+ cells. The sample holds one count of this clone. Its specificity is not known. Findings of the study overall: A few donors had roughly 5% of their naive CD4 clonotypes in common.

This CDR3 comprises 14 residues. CDR1 is SGHRS and CDR2 is YFSETQ in the germline V gene. Trimming cost V 3 bases and J 6 bases; bases outside gene matches: 3. Sequencing was carried out using naive CD8+ T cells sorted from blood. This TCR was sampled from a man aged 30 to 39 in good health. The chain uses TRBV5-1 and TRBJ1-2; 12 nucleotides line up with TRBD1. Here the CDR3 DNA reads TGCGCCAGCAGCTGGGGACAGGGGGCTGATGGCTACACCTTC. Translating it yields CASSWGQGADGYTF.